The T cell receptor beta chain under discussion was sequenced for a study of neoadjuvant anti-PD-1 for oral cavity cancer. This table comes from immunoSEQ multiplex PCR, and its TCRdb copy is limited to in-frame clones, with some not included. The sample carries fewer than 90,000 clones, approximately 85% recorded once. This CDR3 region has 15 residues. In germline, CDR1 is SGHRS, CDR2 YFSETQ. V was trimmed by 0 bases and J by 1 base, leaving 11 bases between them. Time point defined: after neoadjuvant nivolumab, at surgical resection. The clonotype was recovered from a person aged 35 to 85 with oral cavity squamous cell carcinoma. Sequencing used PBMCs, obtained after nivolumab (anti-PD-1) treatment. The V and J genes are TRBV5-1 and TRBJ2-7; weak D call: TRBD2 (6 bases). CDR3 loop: CASSLGDSLSYEQYF. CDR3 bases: TGCGCCAGCAGCTTGGGGGACTCCCTTTCCTACGAGCAGTACTTC.